This T cell receptor beta chain was sequenced for a study of cytomegalovirus exposure and HLA in healthy donors. Study-wide points: V- and J-gene trimming in TCR beta was tied to a missense DCLRE1C variant by an analysis performed later. In vitro experiments confirmed that a few CMV-associated chains were specific for CMV antigens. Reportedly, a later analysis found an Asian-associated ancestry cluster had fewer N-insertions than the approximately 670-donor mean. Accurate predictions that matched the HLA-A and HLA-B alleles of most subjects were reportedly made from TCR beta sequences.

In the case of this clone: What it binds is unknown.

CDR3 length: 14 amino acids. Germline V gives CDR1 SGHAT, CDR2 FQNNGV. V lost 4 bases and J lost 0, with 9 bases in between. The PCR was carried out with 60 Vbeta primers and 13 Jbeta primers. Sequenced by immunoSEQ multiplex PCR; TCRdb stores in-frame clones only, minus some. The profile shows roughly 120,000 clones, around four fifths of them singletons. The sequence was collected from a human donor in good health. The sample taken for sequencing was PBMCs. V gene TRBV11-2 combines with J gene TRBJ1-1; maybe TRBD1 (6 bases). CDR3 nucleotide sequence: TGTGCCAGCAGCTCAGGGACACTGAACACTGAAGCTTTCTTT. Translated: CASSSGTLNTEAFF. Combining the CDR3 with reference TRBV11-2 and TRBJ1-1 gives the whole variable domain EAGVAQSPRYKIIEKRQSVAFWCNPISGHATLYWYQQILGQGPKLLIQFQNNGVVDDSQLPKDRFSAERLKGVDSTLKIQPAKLEDSAVYLCASSSGTLNTEAFFGQGTRLTVV.